The clone carrying this T cell receptor beta chain was seen ten or more times. The treatment was: PENTA 11 planned treatment interruption arm or continuous ART arm. At least 24 weeks of at least three-drug ART, in children 2 to 15 years. Sorting from thawed PBMCs isolated naive CD4+ CD45RA+ CD45RO- T cells. RNA-based 3' RACE libraries used unique molecular identifiers. TCRdb re-called the 3' RACE reads with MiXCR, one entry per CDR3 protein. In the table there are some 38,000 distinct CDR3 sequences, more than 6.5% of which are singletons. This record comes from a study of HIV-infected children after antiretroviral therapy interruption. At the level of the study: Continuous-treatment children had median age around 8 years, interruption approximately 8.8 years.

Germline V gene data show CDR1 as SQVTM and CDR2 as ANQGSEA. With V trimmed by 6 bases and J by 2 bases, 7 bases remained unmatched. The CDR3 consists of 13 residues. The V call is TRBV29-1, the J call TRBJ2-7; TRBD1 aligns across 7 bases. Material: CD45RA+ CD4+ T cells from PBMCs, pooled from several time points, obtained from a donor given antiretroviral therapy, either interrupted or continuous. Subset reported: naive CD4+ CD45RA+ CD45RO- T cells. The sequence was collected from a pool of human donors with HIV. CDR3 in amino acids: CSVLARGTYEQYF. In DNA, the CDR3 is TGCAGCGTCCTGGCCAGGGGGACCTACGAGCAGTACTTC.